This T cell receptor beta chain was captured by sequencing in a study of blood T cell repertoires in COVID-19. In the original analysis: Quantification of nucleated cells was approximated via reference gene primer amplification. Sequencing used immunoSEQ multiplex PCR; TCRdb keeps in-frame clones, though not all of them. The V and J calls and clone size are taken from that table; D and trimming were inferred from the DNA. The sample holds about 430,000 clones, 70% to 90% seen once. V was pared by 6 bases and J by 3 bases, with 8 bases between. Germline V gives CDR1 MNHEY, CDR2 SMNVEV (reference sequence). The CDR3 has 13 residues.

This sequence originates from a woman aged 18-30 years who had been exposed to COVID-19. The sample comprised PBMCs or T cells enriched from blood (not recorded which). The rearrangement uses TRBV27 and TRBJ2-2, with D hard to call. This CDR3 reads CASRNGDTGELFF. The CDR3 coding sequence is TGTGCCAGCAGGAACGGAGACACCGGGGAGCTGTTTTTT.